These 9 T cell receptor beta chains were sequenced from one sample in a study of T-cell reconstitution after alpha-beta-depleted transplantation in children. The authors prepared the TCRbeta library with unique molecular identifiers. TCRdb reprocessed the PCR reads via MiXCR and lists one record per CDR3 protein. The sample consists of about 540,000 distinct CDR3 sequences, over 25% of them appearing once. The sample consisted of PBMCs, taken before TCRalphabeta/CD19-depleted stem cell transplant. The receptors derive from a boy under three years old with Wiskott-Aldrich syndrome, due to receive a stem cell transplant.

This chain links TRBV5-1 with TRBJ2-1; 8 bases fit TRBD2. Germline CDR1 is SGHRS and CDR2 is YFSETQ. V dropped 2 bases and J dropped 6; count of bases not matched to a gene: 7. CDR3 length: 15 residues. CDR3 amino acids: CASSLEGLVINEQFF. Written as DNA, the CDR3 is TGCGCCAGCAGCTTAGAGGGACTAGTTATCAATGAGCAGTTCTTC.

This sequence joins TRBV15 and TRBJ2-2; D is undetermined. V lost 0 bases to trimming and J lost 7 bases, with 15 bases between them. Germline values: CDR1 LNHNV, CDR2 YYDKDF (reference sequence). The CDR3 runs to 16 residues. CDR3 loop: CATSRDRVRSVGELFF. Here the CDR3 DNA reads TGTGCCACCAGCAGAGACCGGGTTCGCTCGGTCGGGGAGCTGTTTTTT.

This clonotype was found a few times. V usage is TRBV18 and J usage is TRBJ2-7; the match to TRBD2 covers 15 bases. The CDR3 has 17 residues. Looked up from germline, CDR1 is KGHSH and CDR2 is LQKENI. Trimming removed 3 bases from V and 1 base from J; junction bases left unmatched: 4. The CDR3 bases are TGTGCCAGCTCACCCGGACTAGCGGGAGGGCCGTCCTACGAGCAGTACTTC. This encodes CASSPGLAGGPSYEQYF.

This clonotype was detected a few times. The chain employs TRBV12-3 or TRBV12-4 and TRBJ2-7; D ambiguous. V was clipped by 5 bases and J by 2 bases, with 4 bases between them. The length of the CDR3 is 11 residues. CDR3: CASSNTYEQYF. The CDR3 DNA is TGTGCCAGCAGTAACACCTACGAGCAGTACTTC.

The rearrangement uses TRBV19 and TRBJ2-1, with D hard to call. The germline V gene encodes CDR1 LNHDA and CDR2 SQIVND (reference sequence). The CDR3 has 14 residues. V was trimmed by 3 bases and J by 2 bases, leaving 8 bases between them. CDR3 amino acids: CASSMTVTYNEQFF. CDR3 nucleotide sequence: TGTGCCAGTAGTATGACTGTGACCTACAATGAGCAGTTCTTC.

This clonotype was recorded a few times. The gene calls are TRBV5-1 and TRBJ2-1; D gene uncertain. Trimming removed 4 bases at V and 8 bases at J, with 10 bases between. This CDR3 spans 12 amino acids. The germline gives CDR1 SGHRS, CDR2 YFSETQ. The chain's CDR3 is CASSPPGDEQFF. In DNA, the CDR3 is TGCGCCAGCAGCCCCCCTGGCGATGAGCAGTTCTTC. The full variable domain, in which reference TRBV5-1 and TRBJ2-1 provide the parts outside the CDR3, is KAGVTQTPRYLIKTRGQQVTLSCSPISGHRSVSWYQQTPGQGLQFLFEYFSETQRNKGNFPGRFSGRQFSNSRSEMNVSTLELGDSALYLCASSPPGDEQFFGPGTRLTVL.

The chain employs TRBV5-1 and TRBJ2-1, with TRBD2 matching over 8 bases. Losses at the gene ends were 3 bases for V and 4 bases for J; bases not matched to a gene: 6. Per germline, CDR1 SGHRS and CDR2 YFSETQ. The length of the CDR3 is 15 residues. The CDR3 here is CASSSERGSYNEQFF. CDR3 nucleotides: TGCGCCAGCAGCTCTGAGCGGGGGTCGTACAATGAGCAGTTCTTC.

This clonotype was recorded at least ten times. This sequence joins TRBV5-1 and TRBJ2-1, with D possibly matching TRBD2 (6 bases). This CDR3 region has 15 residues. Trimming shortened V by 4 bases and J by 7 bases, and 18 bases separated the two germline ends. Per germline, CDR1 SGHRS and CDR2 YFSETQ. The CDR3 bases are TGCGCCAGCAGCGCCCCGGAGGGCCGGAGAAATGAGCAGTTCTTC. Its translation is CASSAPEGRRNEQFF. Based on the CDR3 plus reference TRBV5-1 and TRBJ2-1, the full variable domain is KAGVTQTPRYLIKTRGQQVTLSCSPISGHRSVSWYQQTPGQGLQFLFEYFSETQRNKGNFPGRFSGRQFSNSRSEMNVSTLELGDSALYLCASSAPEGRRNEQFFGPGTRLTVL.

In its sample, this clonotype was seen many times. The junction departs from germline at one end; a sequencing error may be responsible. The rearrangement uses TRBV5-1 and TRBJ2-5; tentatively, D is TRBD2 (5 bases). From germline, CDR1 is SGHRS and CDR2 YFSETQ. CDR3 length: 13 amino acids. CDR3 protein: CASSLSGEETQYF. The CDR3 DNA reads TGTGCCAGCAGCTTGAGCGGAGAAGAGACCCAGTACTTC.